This T cell receptor (beta chain) was sequenced during a study of vaccination and CD4 T cells after COVID-19. The wider study: Ranging from 14 to 241, the interval between dose two and post-vaccine sampling had a median of 72 days.

Concerning this clonotype itself: The antigen remains undetermined.

Treatment described: roughly nine-day PBMC culture with coronavirus spike peptide pools or control peptides (ViraFEST assay). General study findings and limits: Spike mono-reactivity was the property of 304 of 307 vaccine-specific clones in convalescent patients.

Sequenced with the Oncomine TCR Beta short-read assay was DNA taken from cultured CD4+ T cells. MiXCR, run by TCRdb on the PCR reads, gives a single entry per CDR3 protein. Of fewer than 15,000 distinct CDR3 sequences in the sample, over 60% are singletons; the top ten hold under 8.5%. Deletions cut 8 bases from V and 2 bases from J, with 7 bases between. The CDR3 runs to 12 residues. Germline V CDR1 and CDR2: MNHNS, SASEGT. The input for sequencing was CD4+ T cells from blood, cultured in vitro, taken before SARS-CoV-2 vaccination. This chain links TRBV6-1 with TRBJ1-3, with no clear D. This TCR came from a human donor who had recovered from COVID-19. DNA of the CDR3: TGTGCCAGCGGCGACCCTGGAAACACCATATATTTT. Its protein product is CASGDPGNTIYF.